These 32 T cell receptor beta chains were all obtained from the same sample, sequenced in a study of blood T cell repertoires in COVID-19. The table came from immunoSEQ multiplex PCR; TCRdb's copy has only in-frame clones and leaves some out. Here the sample spans 200,000 or so clones, roughly 85% being singletons. Sequences were obtained from PBMCs or T cells enriched from blood (not recorded which). The receptors shown here come from a woman in her thirties or forties with acute COVID-19.

The chain carries TRBV6-5 and TRBJ1-2; 9 bases align to TRBD1. Germline assignment: CDR1 MNHEY and CDR2 SVGAGI. The V gene end was trimmed by 4 bases and the J gene end by 8 bases; junction bases not matched to a gene: 11. This CDR3 is 15 amino acids long. CDR3 sequence (DNA): TGTGCCAGCAGTTGGAGGACTCCGGGACAGGGCGGCTACACCTTC. Its protein is CASSWRTPGQGGYTF.

The gene calls are TRBV5-1 and TRBJ2-2; 8 positions match TRBD2. Germline values: CDR1 SGHRS, CDR2 YFSETQ. V gave up 6 bases and J gave up 4 bases; unmatched junction bases: 8. The CDR3 consists of 15 residues. In DNA form, the CDR3 reads TGCGCCAGCACCGACGGGGGGGCCGGCACCGGGGAGCTGTTTTTT. The encoded protein is CASTDGGAGTGELFF.

The rearrangement links TRBV7-8 to TRBJ2-2; TRBD2 aligns across 7 bases. CDR1 and CDR2 from the germline V gene are SGHVS and FQNEAQ. The CDR3 contains 16 residues. Trimming cost V 3 bases and J 3 bases; bases outside gene matches: 7. The CDR3 sequence: CASSLELALYTGELFF. In DNA form, the CDR3 reads TGTGCCAGCAGCTTGGAACTAGCGTTATACACCGGGGAGCTGTTTTTT.

The chain employs TRBV24-1 and TRBJ1-4, with 7 bases aligning to TRBD1. CDR1 is KGHDR and CDR2 is SFDVKD in the germline V gene. The CDR3 loop spans 15 amino acids. The ends lost 3 bases at V and 7 bases at J; junction bases unmatched: 7. CDR3 nucleotide sequence: TGTGCCACCAGTGATGGAGGGACAGTTTTTGAAAAACTGTTTTTT. Amino acid sequence: CATSDGGTVFEKLFF.

The chain has TRBV19 and TRBJ1-5; D gene unclear. Germline values: CDR1 LNHDA, CDR2 SQIVND (reference sequence). This CDR3 contains 15 residues. V gave up 1 base and J gave up 0 bases, with 7 bases separating them. The CDR3 protein is CASSIVAVSNQPQHF. DNA for the CDR3: TGTGCCAGTAGTATAGTGGCGGTTAGCAATCAGCCCCAGCATTTT.

This clone occurred once. CDR3 sequence reads: CASRGQGQTGELFF. The DNA for the CDR3 is TGTGCCAGCAGAGGACAGGGGCAAACCGGGGAGCTGTTTTTT. The gene calls are TRBV2 and TRBJ2-2; 9 bases align to TRBD1. V shed 6 bases and J 5 bases; nucleotides not matched to a gene: 4. CDR3 length equals 14 residues. CDR1 SNHLY and CDR2 FYNNEI come from the germline V gene.

This clone was seen only a few times. The CDR3 loop reads CSASRDSATNEKLFF. DNA for the CDR3: TGCAGTGCTAGTAGGGACAGTGCAACTAATGAAAAACTGTTTTTT. J is TRBJ1-4 and V is TRBV20-1, with 7 positions matching TRBD1. The CDR3 length is 15 residues. CDR1 is DFQATT and CDR2 is SNEGSKA in the germline V gene (reference sequence). The junction had 4 bases not matched to a gene; V was cut back by 3 bases and J by 0 bases.

This clone was recorded a few times. The chain has TRBV27 and TRBJ1-3; weak D call: TRBD1 (5 bases). CDR3 length: 17 amino acids. Trimming took 8 bases from V and 0 from J, leaving 20 bases between them. Germline lookup yields CDR1 MNHEY and CDR2 SMNVEV (reference sequence). This CDR3 reads CASASSRGIRSGNTIYF. In DNA form, the CDR3 reads TGTGCCAGCGCGTCTTCCCGGGGGATACGCTCTGGAAACACCATATATTTT.

J is TRBJ2-1 and V is TRBV9; 11 bases align to TRBD2. The germline V gene has CDR1 SGDLS and CDR2 YYNGEE. V dropped 3 bases and J dropped 5; count of bases not matched to a gene: 7. This CDR3 is built from 16 residues. CDR3: CASSASSSGGNNEQFF. The CDR3 bases are TGTGCCAGCAGCGCCTCCTCTAGCGGGGGGAACAATGAGCAGTTCTTC.

This clone is a singleton in its sample. The gene calls are TRBV2 and TRBJ2-7; 12 nucleotides align to TRBD1. Per the germline V gene, CDR1 is SNHLY and CDR2 is FYNNEI. There are 16 residues in the CDR3. Unmatched junction bases numbered 9, after V lost 0 bases and J lost 9 bases. The chain's CDR3 is CASSEARWGQGAGQYF. The CDR3 DNA is TGTGCCAGCAGTGAAGCGCGGTGGGGACAGGGGGCTGGGCAGTACTTC.

The J gene is TRBJ1-3, the V gene TRBV28; D is uncertain. With 5 bases removed from V and 0 bases from J, the gap between germline ends came to 8 bases. Germline V gene lookup returns CDR1 MDHEN and CDR2 SYDVKM. The CDR3 consists of 14 residues. The DNA of the CDR3 is TGTGCCAGCAGTGAAACGGGCTCTGGAAACACCATATATTTT. The encoded protein is CASSETGSGNTIYF. The variable domain in full, completed from reference TRBV28 and TRBJ1-3, reads DVKVTQSSRYLVKRTGEKVFLECVQDMDHENMFWYRQDPGLGLRLIYFSYDVKMKEKGDIPEGYSVSREKKERFSLILESASTNQTSMYLCASSETGSGNTIYFGEGSWLTVV.

The gene calls are TRBV9 and TRBJ2-3; TRBD2 matches 9 bases. The junction had 0 bases not matched to a gene; V was cut back by 0 bases and J by 1 base. This CDR3 spans 15 amino acids. Germline lookup yields CDR1 SGDLS and CDR2 YYNGEE. CDR3 sequence reads: CASSVGGGGTDTQYF. The CDR3, as DNA: TGTGCCAGCAGCGTAGGCGGGGGGGGCACAGATACGCAGTATTTT.

The chain is built from TRBV5-5 and TRBJ1-1; 7 bases line up with TRBD1. Germline lookup yields CDR1 SGHKS and CDR2 YYEKEE (reference sequence). This CDR3 has 14 amino acids. V lost 7 bases and J lost 5; bases outside the gene matches: 11. This CDR3 is CASRPLQGRTEAFF. The CDR3 DNA is TGTGCCAGCCGCCCTTTACAGGGGAGAACTGAAGCTTTCTTT.

CDR3 bases: TGTGCCAGTAGTGCCCGGACAGGGAGCTCTAACTATGGCTACACCTTC. Its translation is CASSARTGSSNYGYTF. V and J are TRBV19 and TRBJ1-2, with TRBD1 matching 8 bases. This CDR3 contains 16 residues. Germline trimming cut 5 bases from V and 0 bases from J; bases unmatched to any gene: 8. CDR1 and CDR2 (germline): LNHDA, SQIVND (reference sequence).

The chain has TRBV13 and TRBJ2-5, with D perhaps TRBD1 (6 bases). From germline, CDR1 is PRHDT and CDR2 FYEKMQ (reference sequence). V dropped 5 bases and J dropped 4 bases, with 8 bases sitting between them. The CDR3 is 12 residues long. DNA for the CDR3: TGTGCCAGCAGCCCAGGGGTAGAGACCCAGTACTTC. It specifies CASSPGVETQYF.

Written as DNA, the CDR3 is TGTGCCAGCAGCCCCCTTCCGGGACAGGATAATTCACCCCTCCACTTT. Its protein is CASSPLPGQDNSPLHF. The genes are TRBV5-4 and TRBJ1-6, with 8 bases lining up with TRBD1. The V gene end was trimmed by 4 bases and the J gene end by 5 bases; junction bases not matched to a gene: 8. This CDR3 is built from 16 residues. Germline CDR1 is SGHNT and CDR2 is YYREEE (reference sequence).

This clone was recorded only once. This chain uses TRBV5-1 with TRBJ2-1, with 10 bases matching TRBD2. The CDR3 contains 15 residues. The germline gives CDR1 SGHRS, CDR2 YFSETQ. The junction had 5 bases not matched to a gene; V was cut back by 3 bases and J by 5 bases. DNA of the CDR3: TGCGCCAGCAGCTCGTTAGCGGGGGGAGACAATGAGCAGTTCTTC. Translated, it gives CASSSLAGGDNEQFF. Combining the CDR3 with reference TRBV5-1 and TRBJ2-1 gives the whole variable domain KAGVTQTPRYLIKTRGQQVTLSCSPISGHRSVSWYQQTPGQGLQFLFEYFSETQRNKGNFPGRFSGRQFSNSRSEMNVSTLELGDSALYLCASSSLAGGDNEQFFGPGTRLTVL.

V gene TRBV7-9 combines with J gene TRBJ1-2, with 7 bases matching TRBD1. The CDR3 length is 16 residues. V lost 0 bases, J lost 3 bases, and 7 bases stayed unmatched. Per germline, CDR1 SEHNR and CDR2 FQNEAQ (reference sequence). CDR3 protein: CASSLAEGQNYYGYTF. In DNA form, the CDR3 reads TGTGCCAGCAGCTTAGCGGAGGGACAGAACTACTATGGCTACACCTTC.

The rearrangement uses TRBV7-8 and TRBJ2-5; 9 positions match TRBD2. Unmatched junction bases numbered 4, after V lost 4 bases and J lost 1 base. The CDR3 is 15 amino acids. CDR1 and CDR2 from the germline V gene are SGHVS and FQNEAQ. CDR3: CASSWSGGSQETQYF. The CDR3 bases are TGTGCCAGCAGCTGGAGCGGGGGGAGCCAAGAGACCCAGTACTTC. The full variable domain, rest sourced from reference TRBV7-8 and TRBJ2-5, is GAGVSQSPRYKVAKRGQDVALRCDPISGHVSLFWYQQALGQGPEFLTYFQNEAQLDKSGLPSDRFFAERPEGSVSTLKIQRTQQEDSAVYLCASSWSGGSQETQYFGPGTRLLVL.

J is TRBJ2-1 and V is TRBV5-1, with TRBD2 matching over 7 bases. V was pared by 4 bases and J by 0 bases, with 7 bases of the junction left unmatched. CDR3 length: 16 amino acids. Germline CDR1 SGHRS, CDR2 YFSETQ. The CDR3 bases are TGCGCCAGCAGCACGGGGGGAGTTGGCTCCTACAATGAGCAGTTCTTC. It codes for CASSTGGVGSYNEQFF. Looking up the rest from reference TRBV5-1 and TRBJ2-1 gives the full variable domain: KAGVTQTPRYLIKTRGQQVTLSCSPISGHRSVSWYQQTPGQGLQFLFEYFSETQRNKGNFPGRFSGRQFSNSRSEMNVSTLELGDSALYLCASSTGGVGSYNEQFFGPGTRLTVL.

The chain has TRBV9 and TRBJ2-5, with D tentatively TRBD2 (5 bases). The V and J ends lost 4 bases and 5 bases respectively, with 21 bases between them. The CDR3 contains 16 residues. Germline values: CDR1 SGDLS, CDR2 YYNGEE. The CDR3 bases are TGTGCCAGCAGCCCCCGCGGAGGTACTATGGGGGAGACCCAGTACTTC. This encodes CASSPRGGTMGETQYF. Full variable domain (rest looked up from reference TRBV9 and TRBJ2-5): DSGVTQTPKHLITATGQRVTLRCSPRSGDLSVYWYQQSLDQGLQFLIQYYNGEERAKGNILERFSAQQFPDLHSELNLSSLELGDSALYFCASSPRGGTMGETQYFGPGTRLLVL.

The chain uses TRBV6-5 and TRBJ2-1; D perhaps matches TRBD1 (6 bases). CDR3 length equals 13 residues. V lost 3 bases and J lost 5, with 8 bases in between. Germline CDR1 reads MNHEY; CDR2 reads SVGAGI. The CDR3 loop is CASSYGTHNEQFF. The CDR3 coding sequence is TGTGCCAGCAGTTATGGGACACACAATGAGCAGTTCTTC.

The V call is TRBV6-5, the J call TRBJ2-2; D is perhaps TRBD1 (5 bases). This CDR3 contains 16 residues. The germline V and J ends were trimmed by 3 bases and 7 bases, with 18 bases remaining between them. CDR1 and CDR2 from the germline V gene are MNHEY and SVGAGI. The chain's CDR3 is CASSYIPGFRSGELFF. The CDR3 coding sequence is TGTGCCAGCAGTTATATCCCAGGGTTCAGAAGCGGGGAGCTGTTTTTT.

The rearrangement joins TRBV12-3 or TRBV12-4 to TRBJ2-7; D unclear. The CDR3 is 12 residues long. V lost 3 bases to trimming and J lost 2 bases, with 5 bases between them. Here the CDR3 reads CASSLPAYEQYF. The CDR3 nucleotides are TGTGCCAGCAGTTTGCCAGCCTACGAGCAGTACTTC.

Written as DNA, the CDR3 is TGTGCCAGCTCACTGCCCTGGGGGAACAGGGCTCATGAAAAACTGTTTTTT. Translated, it gives CASSLPWGNRAHEKLFF. V is TRBV18 and J is TRBJ1-4, with a possible D match to TRBD1 (6 bases). This CDR3 contains 17 residues. Trimming left V 4 bases short and J 6 bases short, with 21 bases between. Germline V gene data show CDR1 as KGHSH and CDR2 as LQKENI. The full variable domain, with the rest looked up from reference TRBV18 and TRBJ1-4, is NAGVMQNPRHLVRRRGQEARLRCSPMKGHSHVYWYRQLPEEGLKFMVYLQKENIIDESGMPKERFSAEFPKEGPSILRIQQVVRGDSAAYFCASSLPWGNRAHEKLFFGSGTQLSVL.

This clone was counted between two and nine times. Here the CDR3 reads CASGSWTGMNTEAFF. The CDR3 coding sequence is TGTGCTAGTGGTTCTTGGACAGGGATGAACACTGAAGCTTTCTTT. V gene TRBV12-5 combines with J gene TRBJ1-1; 8 nucleotides match TRBD1. V was pared by 4 bases and J by 0 bases, with 4 bases of the junction left unmatched. Germline V gives CDR1 LGHNT, CDR2 FRNRAP. This CDR3 spans 15 amino acids.

The chain joins TRBV6-1 to TRBJ1-3; 8 positions match TRBD1. The CDR3 contains 16 residues. V trimming: 5 bases; J trimming: 0 bases; junction bases outside the gene matches: 6. CDR1 and CDR2 from the germline V gene are MNHNS and SASEGT. The CDR3 spells CASSKGTGGSGNTIYF. The CDR3 nucleotides read TGTGCCAGCAGTAAAGGAACAGGGGGCTCTGGAAACACCATATATTTT.

The chain has TRBV7-3 and TRBJ2-1, with 9 bases that match TRBD1. J lost 9 bases, V lost 5 bases, and 8 bases had no gene match. Germline CDR1 is SGHTA and CDR2 is FQGTGA. This CDR3 region has 14 residues. The DNA for the CDR3 is TGTGCCAGCAGCATGGGACAGGGCGGCAGTGAGCAGTTCTTC. As protein: CASSMGQGGSEQFF.

V and J are TRBV30 and TRBJ1-2; D is undetermined. Trimming took off 0 bases at V and 4 bases at J, with 15 bases between the two ends. The CDR3 has 15 residues. Germline assignment: CDR1 GTSNPN and CDR2 SVGIG (reference sequence). In DNA form, the CDR3 reads TGTGCCTGGAGTGTAACCCGGGGATCGGGCTATGGCTACACCTTC. This sequence encodes CAWSVTRGSGYGYTF.

This chain connects TRBV7-6 to TRBJ2-2; possible D gene TRBD1, 5 bases. V was trimmed by 6 bases and J by 0 bases, leaving 14 bases between them. Germline V gives CDR1 SGHVS, CDR2 FNYEAQ. This CDR3 has 16 amino acids. This CDR3 reads CASSYTTESNTGELFF. The CDR3 region has the DNA TGTGCCAGCAGTTATACGACAGAGTCGAACACCGGGGAGCTGTTTTTT. Full variable domain (missing parts from reference TRBV7-6 and TRBJ2-2): GAGVSQSPRYKVTKRGQDVALRCDPISGHVSLYWYRQALGQGPEFLTYFNYEAQQDKSGLPNDRFSAERPEGSISTLTIQRTEQRDSAMYRCASSYTTESNTGELFFGEGSRLTVL.

The V call is TRBV6-2 or TRBV6-3, the J call TRBJ2-7; 7 bases line up with TRBD2. V lost 6 bases and J lost 3; bases outside the gene matches: 5. The CDR3 sequence is 13 residues long. Germline V gene lookup returns CDR1 MNHEY and CDR2 SVGEGT. The CDR3 DNA sequence: TGTGCCAGCAGCCTGCGGGGGTTCTACGAGCAGTACTTC. It encodes CASSLRGFYEQYF.

The rearrangement joins TRBV19 to TRBJ1-5, with 12 nucleotides matching TRBD1. V was pared by 6 bases and J by 9 bases, with 12 bases of the junction left unmatched. Germline values: CDR1 LNHDA, CDR2 SQIVND (reference sequence). CDR3 length: 16 amino acids. The DNA for the CDR3 is TGTGCCAGTAGCAATTTCGGGACAGGGGGCCTAGGGCCCCAGCATTTT. Protein sequence: CASSNFGTGGLGPQHF.